The 22 T cell receptor beta chains listed next were all sequenced from one sample in a study of STAT3 mutations in large granular lymphocyte leukemia. General study findings and limits: At least one immunodominant TCR beta clonotype appeared in every T-cell large granular lymphocyte leukemia patient.

Profiling relied on immunoSEQ multiplex PCR, and the TCRdb table lists in-frame clones only, not all of them. The sample lists roughly 40,000 clones, roughly 84% seen once, with 0.4% to 0.55% in the top ten. Their target antigens are unknown. The sample comprised PBMCs. Receptor source: a human donor with T large granular lymphocyte leukemia. Some clones in this sample may be carry-over from other donors' samples.

This chain's CDR3 is CASSLSRRFETQYF. Here the CDR3 DNA reads TGTGCCAGCAGTTTATCGAGGAGGTTCGAGACCCAGTACTTC. The chain has TRBV27 and TRBJ2-5; perhaps TRBD2 as D (5 bases). Trimming took off 0 bases at V and 5 bases at J, with 10 bases between the two ends. Per the germline V gene, CDR1 is MNHEY and CDR2 is SMNVEV (reference sequence). CDR3 length: 14 amino acids.

The CDR3 is CASSLRLTYNEQFF. Written as DNA, the CDR3 is TGTGCCAGCAGCTTACGTCTCACCTACAATGAGCAGTTCTTC. The genes are TRBV5-6 and TRBJ2-1; D uncertain. V was cut by 2 bases and J by 2 bases, with 8 bases left in between. Germline V gene lookup returns CDR1 SGHDT and CDR2 YYEEEE. This CDR3 has 14 amino acids.

CDR3 bases: TGTGCCAGCAACCTGGACAGAAGCTACGAGCAGTACGTC. Residues: CASNLDRSYEQYV. The gene calls are TRBV2 and TRBJ2-7; D may be TRBD1 (6 bases). This CDR3 spans 13 amino acids. CDR1 and CDR2 from the germline V gene are SNHLY and FYNNEI. The ends were cut back, 7 bases at V and 3 bases at J, with 13 bases in the middle.

This chain links TRBV5-6 with TRBJ2-7; 7 positions match TRBD1. Losses at the gene ends were 2 bases for V and 5 bases for J; bases not matched to a gene: 7. Germline values: CDR1 SGHDT, CDR2 YYEEEE. CDR3 length: 14 residues. The CDR3 nucleotides are TGTGCCAGCAGCTTTGACAGGGTCATCCACGAGCAGTACGTC. Protein sequence: CASSFDRVIHEQYV.

The chain carries TRBV5-1 and TRBJ2-1; D gene uncertain. CDR3 length equals 13 residues. Germline V gene lookup returns CDR1 SGHRS and CDR2 YFSETQ. V was cut by 0 bases and J by 8 bases, with 9 bases left in between. Written as DNA, the CDR3 is TGCGCCAGCAGCTTGGTGTCAGCAGATGAGCAGTTCTTC. Its protein product is CASSLVSADEQFF.

This clone is a singleton in its sample. This chain connects TRBV27 to TRBJ1-3; weak D call: TRBD1 (6 bases). This CDR3 spans 15 amino acids. Germline V gives CDR1 MNHEY, CDR2 SMNVEV (reference sequence). V lost 5 bases to trimming and J lost 4 bases, with 15 bases between them. CDR3 nucleotides: TGTGCCAGCAGTCCGTTGGGGGGGCCGGGAAACACCATATATTTT. Amino acid sequence: CASSPLGGPGNTIYF.

This clone was seen only once. The chain employs TRBV5-1 and TRBJ2-5; D ambiguous. Trimming cost V 0 bases and J 2 bases, with 5 bases left between them. CDR1 and CDR2 (germline): SGHRS, YFSETQ. This CDR3 spans 13 amino acids. Here the CDR3 reads CASSLAQQETQYF. CDR3 nucleotide sequence: TGCGCCAGCAGCTTGGCCCAGCAAGAGACCCAGTACTTC.

This chain uses TRBV7-2 with TRBJ2-5, with D perhaps TRBD1 (6 bases). Deletions cut 3 bases from V and 7 bases from J, with 18 bases between. This CDR3 region has 15 residues. From germline, CDR1 is SGHTA and CDR2 FQGNSA. CDR3: CASSFPTQGSGTQYF. The CDR3 DNA follows: TGTGCCAGCAGCTTCCCCACACAGGGCTCGGGGACCCAGTACTTC.

The V and J genes are TRBV5-1 and TRBJ2-1; TRBD2 matches 9 bases. V lost 1 base, J lost 8 bases, and 7 bases stayed unmatched. The germline CDR1 and CDR2 sequences are SGHRS and YFSETQ. This CDR3 spans 15 amino acids. The DNA for the CDR3 is TGCGCCAGCAGCTTGAGAGCGGGGGGTCTCTATGAGCAGTTCTTC. This sequence encodes CASSLRAGGLYEQFF. Combining the CDR3 with reference TRBV5-1 and TRBJ2-1 gives the whole variable domain KAGVTQTPRYLIKTRGQQVTLSCSPISGHRSVSWYQQTPGQGLQFLFEYFSETQRNKGNFPGRFSGRQFSNSRSEMNVSTLELGDSALYLCASSLRAGGLYEQFFGPGTRLTVL.

The chain recombines TRBV5-4 with TRBJ1-6, with 7 bases fitting TRBD1. Germline V CDR1 and CDR2: SGHNT, YYREEE (reference sequence). The CDR3 loop spans 17 amino acids. V was pared by 2 bases and J by 4 bases, with 9 bases of the junction left unmatched. The CDR3 is CASSFVRQGRYNSPLHF. CDR3 nucleotides: TGTGCCAGCAGCTTTGTGCGACAGGGAAGATATAATTCACCCCTCCACTTT.

The V call is TRBV20-1, the J call TRBJ1-1; D may be TRBD1 (6 bases). From germline, CDR1 is DFQATT and CDR2 SNEGSKA (reference sequence). This CDR3 region has 11 residues. Deletions cut 6 bases from V and 3 bases from J, with 8 bases between. The CDR3 region has the DNA TGCAGTGCCCCAGGGGACACTGAAGCTTTCTTT. Amino acids: CSAPGDTEAFF.

This chain uses TRBV27 with TRBJ1-4, with 10 nucleotides matching TRBD1. With V trimmed by 7 bases and J by 0 bases, 8 bases remained unmatched. The CDR3 is made up of 17 amino acids. Germline assignment: CDR1 MNHEY and CDR2 SMNVEV (reference sequence). The CDR3 region is CASILSGTGATNEKLFF. The CDR3 DNA is TGTGCCAGCATCTTATCCGGGACAGGGGCAACTAATGAAAAACTGTTTTTT.

The V gene is TRBV5-1, the J gene TRBJ1-2; tentatively, D is TRBD1 (6 bases). The CDR3 extends over 14 amino acids. Germline V gives CDR1 SGHRS, CDR2 YFSETQ. V was shortened by 0 bases and J by 2 bases, with 8 bases between the two germline ends. CDR3 sequence: CASSLEGENYGYTF. The CDR3 DNA is TGCGCCAGCAGCTTGGAGGGGGAGAACTATGGCTACACCTTC. Looking up the rest from reference TRBV5-1 and TRBJ1-2 gives the full variable domain: KAGVTQTPRYLIKTRGQQVTLSCSPISGHRSVSWYQQTPGQGLQFLFEYFSETQRNKGNFPGRFSGRQFSNSRSEMNVSTLELGDSALYLCASSLEGENYGYTFGSGTRLTVV.

The CDR3 DNA sequence: TGTGCCAGCAGCTTGAGAGATACGCAGTATTTT. Translation gives CASSLRDTQYF. V and J are TRBV5-6 and TRBJ2-3; unclear D gene. CDR1 is SGHDT, CDR2 YYEEEE, per germline. CDR3 length: 11 amino acids. The V gene lost 1 base and the J gene lost 5 bases, with 2 bases spanning the gap. Full variable domain (rest looked up from reference TRBV5-6 and TRBJ2-3): DAGVTQSPTHLIKTRGQQVTLRCSPKSGHDTVSWYQQALGQGPQFIFQYYEEEERQRGNFPDRFSGHQFPNYSSELNVNALLLGDSALYLCASSLRDTQYFGPGTRLTVL.

The chain recombines TRBV7-9 with TRBJ2-6; 11 positions agree with TRBD1. The CDR3 is 18 residues long. The germline gives CDR1 SEHNR, CDR2 FQNEAQ (reference sequence). Germline trimming cut 8 bases from V and 2 bases from J; bases unmatched to any gene: 11. In DNA, the CDR3 is TGTGCCAGCTCCGGACAGGGGGCCCTTGCTGCTGGGGCCAACGTCCTGACTTTC. Amino acid sequence: CASSGQGALAAGANVLTF.

CDR3 amino acids: CASSPGGLSGETQYF. In nucleotides, the CDR3 is TGTGCCAGCAGTCCCGGTGGGTTGTCGGGCGAGACCCAGTACTTC. This chain connects TRBV27 to TRBJ2-5; D not resolved. The length of the CDR3 is 15 residues. The V and J ends lost 5 bases and 5 bases respectively, with 18 bases between them. Per germline, CDR1 MNHEY and CDR2 SMNVEV (reference sequence).

Here the CDR3 reads CASSPVGLGQPQHF. The CDR3 DNA is TGTGCCAGCTCACCGGTGGGTTTAGGTCAGCCCCAGCATTTT. The V call is TRBV18, the J call TRBJ1-5, with no clear D. The V end lost 3 bases, the J end lost 6 bases, and 12 bases lay between the germline ends. Germline V gene sequence: CDR1 KGHSH, CDR2 LQKENI. The CDR3 sequence is 14 residues long. The complete variable domain, with remaining parts taken from reference TRBV18 and TRBJ1-5, reads NAGVMQNPRHLVRRRGQEARLRCSPMKGHSHVYWYRQLPEEGLKFMVYLQKENIIDESGMPKERFSAEFPKEGPSILRIQQVVRGDSAAYFCASSPVGLGQPQHFGDGTRLSIL.

V and J are TRBV5-1 and TRBJ2-3; D is possibly TRBD2 (6 bases). Trimming cost V 1 base and J 0 bases, with 9 bases left between them. This CDR3 is 15 amino acids long. Germline CDR1 SGHRS, CDR2 YFSETQ. DNA of the CDR3: TGCGCCAGCAGCTTGTCGAGCGGGAGCACAGATACGCAGTATTTT. Its protein is CASSLSSGSTDTQYF.

The V gene is TRBV6-6, the J gene TRBJ2-2; D could derive from TRBD1 or TRBD2 (6 bases each). This CDR3 is built from 15 residues. Trimming removed 8 bases at V and 4 bases at J, with 17 bases between. Germline V gene lookup returns CDR1 MNHNY and CDR2 SVGAGI (reference sequence). The DNA of the CDR3 is TGTGCCAGCCTTAGGGGGGCCGGGGGCACCGGGGAGCTGTTTTTT. Amino acids: CASLRGAGGTGELFF.

The chain couples TRBV13 to TRBJ2-3; no firm D call. The germline V and J ends were trimmed by 2 bases and 3 bases, with 6 bases remaining between them. Germline V lookup: CDR1 PRHDT, CDR2 FYEKMQ (reference sequence). The CDR3 loop spans 13 amino acids. The CDR3: CASSLPSTDTQYF. The CDR3, as DNA: TGTGCCAGCAGCTTACCAAGTACAGATACGCAGTATTTT.

This clone occurred a few times. The chain links TRBV19 to TRBJ2-4; D remains ambiguous. Trimming shortened V by 4 bases and J by 1 base, and 11 bases separated the two germline ends. Germline V gene sequence: CDR1 LNHDA, CDR2 SQIVND (reference sequence). The length of the CDR3 is 15 residues. The CDR3 sequence: CASSTHHGAKNIQYF. The CDR3 DNA is TGTGCCAGTAGTACCCACCATGGGGCCAAAAACATTCAGTACTTC.

This chain joins TRBV11-2 and TRBJ2-3; D uncertain. V lost 0 bases to trimming and J lost 4 bases, with 5 bases between them. The CDR3 is made up of 13 amino acids. Germline CDR1 reads SGHAT; CDR2 reads FQNNGV. The CDR3: CASSLDGSDTQYF. For the CDR3, the DNA is TGTGCCAGCAGCTTAGACGGGTCAGATACGCAGTATTTT.